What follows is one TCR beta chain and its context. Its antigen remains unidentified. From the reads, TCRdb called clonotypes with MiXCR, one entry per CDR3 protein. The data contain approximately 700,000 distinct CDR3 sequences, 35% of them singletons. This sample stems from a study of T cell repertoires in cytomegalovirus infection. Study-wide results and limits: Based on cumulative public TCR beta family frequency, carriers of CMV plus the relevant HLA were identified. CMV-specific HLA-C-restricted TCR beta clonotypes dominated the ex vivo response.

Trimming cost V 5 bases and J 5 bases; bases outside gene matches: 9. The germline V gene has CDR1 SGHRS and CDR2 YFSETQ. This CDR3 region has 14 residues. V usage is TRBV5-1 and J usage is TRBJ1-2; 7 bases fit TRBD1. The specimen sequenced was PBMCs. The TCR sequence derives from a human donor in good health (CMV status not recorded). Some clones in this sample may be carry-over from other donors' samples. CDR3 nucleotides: TGCGCCAGCAGACGTGACAGGGTTTTATATGGCTACACCTTC. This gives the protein CASRRDRVLYGYTF.